The 2 T cell receptor beta chains below were found in one sample sequenced in a study of cytomegalovirus exposure and HLA in healthy donors. PCR primers comprised 60 Vbeta and 13 Jbeta primers. The assay was immunoSEQ multiplex PCR, and TCRdb's table has in-frame clones only and misses some. The data contain around 270,000 clones, under 90% of them singletons. The sample was PBMCs. Receptors originate from a girl aged 2 to 10 in good health and CMV-seronegative.

The DNA of the CDR3 is TGTGCCAGCAGCTTGGTCAGGGATAGGACCTACGAGCAGTACTTC. Its translation: CASSLVRDRTYEQYF. V usage is TRBV7-2 and J usage is TRBJ2-7; maybe TRBD1 (5 bases). CDR1 is SGHTA, CDR2 FQGNSA, per germline. The CDR3 covers 15 residues. The V and J ends lost 3 bases and 2 bases respectively, with 14 bases between them.

The chain has TRBV29-1 and TRBJ1-3; perhaps TRBD1 as D (6 bases). The CDR3 extends over 13 amino acids. CDR1 and CDR2 from the germline V gene are SQVTM and ANQGSEA. The V end lost 7 bases, the J end lost 3 bases, and 13 bases lay between the germline ends. CDR3 DNA: TGCAGCGCCCTCAGGGGCGATGGAAACACCATATATTTT. Residues: CSALRGDGNTIYF.